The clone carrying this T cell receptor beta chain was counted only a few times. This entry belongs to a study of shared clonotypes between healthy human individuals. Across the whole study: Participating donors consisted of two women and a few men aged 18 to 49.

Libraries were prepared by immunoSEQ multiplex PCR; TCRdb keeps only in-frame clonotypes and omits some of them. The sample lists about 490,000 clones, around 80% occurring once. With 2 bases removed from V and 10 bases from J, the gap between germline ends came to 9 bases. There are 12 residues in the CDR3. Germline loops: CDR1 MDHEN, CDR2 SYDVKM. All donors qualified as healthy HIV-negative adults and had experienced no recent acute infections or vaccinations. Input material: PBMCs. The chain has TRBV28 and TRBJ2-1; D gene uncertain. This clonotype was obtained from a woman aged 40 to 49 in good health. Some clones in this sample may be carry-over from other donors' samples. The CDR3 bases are TGTGCCAGCAGTTTAAGTACGCTGGAGCAGTTCTTC. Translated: CASSLSTLEQFF.